These T cell receptor beta chains were read from a single sample in a study of CD8+CD57+ T cells in acquired aplastic anemia. TCRdb processed the reads anew with MiXCR; each CDR3 protein has one entry. The data contain 270,000 or so distinct CDR3 sequences, approximately 79% of them singletons. Sequencing was carried out using sorted CD4+, CD8+, or CD8+CD57+ T cells (not recorded which) from PBMCs. The receptor source for this set is a human donor with aplastic anemia. Each CDR3 is given without its conserved first and last residue. Not all rows give a size; the values are once, few, many and, for expanded clones, a class.

TRBV5-6,.,TRBJ1-2,ASSVAWDRAYGYT
TRBV7-2,.,TRBJ1-6,ASSLDNPYSNVQ
TRBV7-3,.,TRBJ1-2,ASSSHVRGYTEGYT
TRBV2,once,TRBJ2-5,ASSDVHGGAPQY
TRBV9,.,TRBJ2-3,ASSVDSAPYNSY
TRBV2,.,TRBJ1-2,ASSQGDRGLDYGYT
TRBV7-2,.,TRBJ2-4,ASSLQGGPDTHYYIQY
TRBV9,.,TRBJ2-3,ASSLVGGGAKEH
TRBV19,.,TRBJ1-1,ASSLDITASTEAF
TRBV5-1,.,TRBJ1-1,ASSPRDSSITEAF
TRBV2,.,TRBJ2-1,ASGVRSTVTKS
TRBV7-8,.,TRBJ2-5,ASSLAGAEIRSLY
TRBV7-9,.,TRBJ2-7,ASSDREGCGHD
TRBV7-9,.,TRBJ1-2,ASSLTAGADYCYT
TRBV7-8,.,TRBJ2-1,ASSLAGGADNQYQF
TRBV7-8,.,TRBJ2-7,ASSLAGGADTQSYEQY
TRBV11-3,.,TRBJ2-3,ASSQDRVDTQY
TRBV7-3,.,TRBJ2-1,ASSDGRNEEQF
TRBV7-9,.,TRBJ2-3,ASSLWGLRARDT
TRBV7-9,.,TRBJ2-3,ASRFGSRGGRY
TRBV20-1,.,TRBJ1-4,SARDGGLSEKLF
TRBV19,.,TRBJ2-5,ASSMRVGETQY
TRBV7-9,.,TRBJ2-5,AYEGATEQETQY
TRBV7-3,.,TRBJ1-4,ASSLPGPMGEKLF
TRBV7-9,once,TRBJ1-1,ATRDARRGHYEQNTEAF
TRBV5-6,.,TRBJ1-2,ASSLEYSYLRYT
TRBV12-3/TRBV12-4,.,TRBJ2-6,ASTTTGGGANVLT
TRBV6-1,.,TRBJ2-1,ASSESGERRDEQF
TRBV7-2,.,TRBJ1-1,ASSEGNTEAF
TRBV5-4,.,TRBJ2-3,ASSFTRADTDTQY
TRBV11-3,.,TRBJ2-3,ASSYHPDDTQY